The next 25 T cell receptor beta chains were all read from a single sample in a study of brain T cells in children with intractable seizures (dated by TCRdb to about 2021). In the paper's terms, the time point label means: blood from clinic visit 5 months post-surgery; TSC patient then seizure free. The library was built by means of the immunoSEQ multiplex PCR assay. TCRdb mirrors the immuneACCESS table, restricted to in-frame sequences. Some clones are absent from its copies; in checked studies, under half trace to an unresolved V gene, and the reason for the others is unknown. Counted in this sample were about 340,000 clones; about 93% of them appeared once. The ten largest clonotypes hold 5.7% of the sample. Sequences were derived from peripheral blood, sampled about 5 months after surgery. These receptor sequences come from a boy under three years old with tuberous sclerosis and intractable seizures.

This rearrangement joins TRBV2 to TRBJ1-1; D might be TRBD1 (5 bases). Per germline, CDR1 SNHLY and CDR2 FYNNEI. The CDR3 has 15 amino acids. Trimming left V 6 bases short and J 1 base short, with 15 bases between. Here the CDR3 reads CASRGLRGRNTEAFF. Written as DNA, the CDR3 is TGTGCCAGCAGGGGGTTGAGGGGACGGAACACTGAAGCTTTCTTT.

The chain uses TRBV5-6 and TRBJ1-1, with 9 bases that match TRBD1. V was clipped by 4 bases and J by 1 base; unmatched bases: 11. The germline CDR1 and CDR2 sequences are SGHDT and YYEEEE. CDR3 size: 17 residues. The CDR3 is CASSHRRDRASNTEAFF. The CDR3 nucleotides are TGTGCCAGCAGCCACCGACGGGACAGGGCGTCGAACACTGAAGCTTTCTTT.

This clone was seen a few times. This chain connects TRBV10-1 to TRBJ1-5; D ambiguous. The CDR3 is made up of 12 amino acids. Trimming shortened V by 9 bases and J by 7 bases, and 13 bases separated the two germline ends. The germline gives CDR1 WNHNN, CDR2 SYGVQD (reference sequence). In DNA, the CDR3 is TGCGCCAGTCAGTGGGTGAGGCAGCCCCAGCATTTT. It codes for CASQWVRQPQHF.

The DNA for the CDR3 is TGTGCCCCCTCAGGGGAGACAGGAGACTACGAGCAGTACTTC. It codes for CAPSGETGDYEQYF. The chain employs TRBV19 and TRBJ2-7; D possibly corresponds to TRBD1 (6 bases). In germline, CDR1 is LNHDA, CDR2 SQIVND (reference sequence). CDR3 size: 14 residues. V was clipped by 11 bases and J by 3 bases, with 20 bases between them.

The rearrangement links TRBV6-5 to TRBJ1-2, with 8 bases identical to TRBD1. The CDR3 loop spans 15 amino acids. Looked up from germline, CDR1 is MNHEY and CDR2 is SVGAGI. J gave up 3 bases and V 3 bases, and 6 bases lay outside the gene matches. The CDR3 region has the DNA TGTGCCAGCAGTTATATCCAGGGGGCAGACTATGGCTACACCTTC. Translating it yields CASSYIQGADYGYTF.

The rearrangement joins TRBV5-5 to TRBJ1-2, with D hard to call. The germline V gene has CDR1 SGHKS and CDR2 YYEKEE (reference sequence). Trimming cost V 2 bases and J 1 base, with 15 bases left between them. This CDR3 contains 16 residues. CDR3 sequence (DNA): TGTGCCAGCAGCTTCTCGTTGGTCCGGATTAACTATGGCTACACCTTC. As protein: CASSFSLVRINYGYTF. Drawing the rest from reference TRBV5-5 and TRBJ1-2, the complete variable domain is DAGVTQSPTHLIKTRGQQVTLRCSPISGHKSVSWYQQVLGQGPQFIFQYYEKEERGRGNFPDRFSARQFPNYSSELNVNALLLGDSALYLCASSFSLVRINYGYTFGSGTRLTVV.

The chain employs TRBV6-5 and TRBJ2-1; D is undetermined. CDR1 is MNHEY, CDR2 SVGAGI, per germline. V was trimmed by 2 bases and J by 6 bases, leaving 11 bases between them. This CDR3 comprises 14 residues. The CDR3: CASSYVSAANEQFF. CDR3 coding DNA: TGTGCCAGCAGTTACGTGTCAGCTGCCAATGAGCAGTTCTTC.

In DNA form, the CDR3 reads TGTGCCAGCAGCCAAGGGGTTCAGACCCAGTACTTC. It encodes CASSQGVQTQYF. This chain links TRBV3-1 (or the pseudogene TRBV3-2) with TRBJ2-5; no reliable D call. CDR3 length equals 12 residues. Germline V gene data show CDR1 as LGHDT and CDR2 as YNNKEL (reference sequence). Trimming took 1 base from V and 6 from J, leaving 6 bases between them.

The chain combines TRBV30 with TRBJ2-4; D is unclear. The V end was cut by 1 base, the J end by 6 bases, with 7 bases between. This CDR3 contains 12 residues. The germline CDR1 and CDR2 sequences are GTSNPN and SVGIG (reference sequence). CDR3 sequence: CAWSELGNIQYF. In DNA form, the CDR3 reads TGTGCCTGGAGTGAGCTCGGAAACATTCAGTACTTC.

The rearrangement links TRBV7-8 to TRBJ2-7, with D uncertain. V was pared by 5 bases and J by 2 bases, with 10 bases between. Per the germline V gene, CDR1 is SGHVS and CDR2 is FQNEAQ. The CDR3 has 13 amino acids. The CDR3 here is CASSRILAYEQYF. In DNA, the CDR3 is TGTGCCAGCAGCCGAATCTTGGCCTACGAGCAGTACTTC.

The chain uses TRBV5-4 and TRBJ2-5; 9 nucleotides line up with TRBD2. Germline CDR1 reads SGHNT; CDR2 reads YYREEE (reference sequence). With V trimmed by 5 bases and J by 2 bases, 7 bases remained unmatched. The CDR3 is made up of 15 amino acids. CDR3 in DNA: TGTGCCAGCAGGTCAAGACTAGCGGATCAAGAGACCCAGTACTTC. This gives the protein CASRSRLADQETQYF. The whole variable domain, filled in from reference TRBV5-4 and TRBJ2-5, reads ETGVTQSPTHLIKTRGQQVTLRCSSQSGHNTVSWYQQALGQGPQFIFQYYREEENGRGNFPPRFSGLQFPNYSSELNVNALELDDSALYLCASRSRLADQETQYFGPGTRLLVL.

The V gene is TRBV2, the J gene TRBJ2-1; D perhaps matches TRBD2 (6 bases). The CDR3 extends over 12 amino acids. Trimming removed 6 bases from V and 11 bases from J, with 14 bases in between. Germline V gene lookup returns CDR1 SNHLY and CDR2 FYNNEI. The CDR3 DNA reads TGTGCCAGCAGGACGGGAGAAGTTAAGCAGTTCTTC. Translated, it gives CASRTGEVKQFF.

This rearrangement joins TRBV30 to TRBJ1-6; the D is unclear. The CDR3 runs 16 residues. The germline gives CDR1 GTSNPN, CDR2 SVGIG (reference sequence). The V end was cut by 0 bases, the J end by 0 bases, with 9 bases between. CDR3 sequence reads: CAWSVVLASYNSPLHF. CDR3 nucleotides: TGTGCCTGGAGTGTAGTCTTAGCCTCCTATAATTCACCCCTCCACTTT.

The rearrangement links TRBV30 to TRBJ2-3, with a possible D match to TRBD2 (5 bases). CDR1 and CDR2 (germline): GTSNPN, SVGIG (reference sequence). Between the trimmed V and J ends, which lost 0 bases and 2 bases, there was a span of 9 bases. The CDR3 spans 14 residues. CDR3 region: CAWSVGLNTDTQYF. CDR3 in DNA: TGTGCCTGGAGTGTAGGACTCAACACAGATACGCAGTATTTT.

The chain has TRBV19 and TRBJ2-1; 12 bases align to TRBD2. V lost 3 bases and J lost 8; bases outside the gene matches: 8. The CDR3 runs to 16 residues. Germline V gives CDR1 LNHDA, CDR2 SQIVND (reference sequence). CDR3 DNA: TGTGCCAGTAGTATGGATGGACTAGCGGGGTGGTATGAGCAGTTCTTC. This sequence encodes CASSMDGLAGWYEQFF.

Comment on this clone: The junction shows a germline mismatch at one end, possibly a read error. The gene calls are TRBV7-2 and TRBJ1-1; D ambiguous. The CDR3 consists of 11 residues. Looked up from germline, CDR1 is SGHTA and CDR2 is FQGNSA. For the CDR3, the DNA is TGTGCCAGCGGCTTGGGCACTGAAGCTTTCTTT. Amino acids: CASGLGTEAFF.

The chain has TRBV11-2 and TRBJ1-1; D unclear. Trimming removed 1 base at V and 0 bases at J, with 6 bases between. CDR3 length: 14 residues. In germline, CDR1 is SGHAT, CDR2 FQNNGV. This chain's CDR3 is CASSLVEMNTEAFF. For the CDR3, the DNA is TGTGCCAGCAGCTTAGTTGAGATGAACACTGAAGCTTTCTTT.

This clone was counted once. The DNA for the CDR3 is TGCGCCAGCAGGGGGACTCTCGGGGGAAGACAGAGGTATATGGAGACCCAGTACTTC. Translated, it gives CASRGTLGGRQRYMETQYF. The chain recombines TRBV5-1 with TRBJ2-5; D perhaps matches TRBD2 (6 bases). Germline CDR1 is SGHRS and CDR2 is YFSETQ. V lost 5 bases and J 5 bases, leaving 31 bases between the germline ends. The CDR3 runs to 19 residues.

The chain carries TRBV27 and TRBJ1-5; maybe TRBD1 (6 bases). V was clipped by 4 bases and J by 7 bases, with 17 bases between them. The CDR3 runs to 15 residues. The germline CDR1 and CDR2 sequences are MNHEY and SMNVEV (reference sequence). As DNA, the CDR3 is TGTGCCAGCAGTTCCTACCCAACAGGGAACCAGCCCCAGCATTTT. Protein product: CASSSYPTGNQPQHF.

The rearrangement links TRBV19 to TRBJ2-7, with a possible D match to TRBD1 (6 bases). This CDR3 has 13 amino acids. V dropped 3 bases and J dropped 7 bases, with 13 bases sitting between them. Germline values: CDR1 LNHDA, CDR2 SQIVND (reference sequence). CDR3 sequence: CASSIYQGLEQYF. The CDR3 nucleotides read TGTGCCAGTAGTATTTATCAGGGGCTGGAGCAGTACTTC.

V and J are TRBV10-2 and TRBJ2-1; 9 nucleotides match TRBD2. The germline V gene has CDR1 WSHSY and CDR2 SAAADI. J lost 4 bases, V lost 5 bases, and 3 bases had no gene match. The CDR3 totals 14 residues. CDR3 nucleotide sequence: TGCGCCAGCAGTATGCTAGCGGGGTACAATGAGCAGTTCTTC. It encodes CASSMLAGYNEQFF.

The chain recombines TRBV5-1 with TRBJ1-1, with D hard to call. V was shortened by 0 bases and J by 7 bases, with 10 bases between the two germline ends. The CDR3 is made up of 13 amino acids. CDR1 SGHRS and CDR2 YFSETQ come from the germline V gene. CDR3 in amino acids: CASSLGQDYEAFF. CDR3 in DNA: TGCGCCAGCAGCTTGGGGCAGGATTATGAAGCTTTCTTT.

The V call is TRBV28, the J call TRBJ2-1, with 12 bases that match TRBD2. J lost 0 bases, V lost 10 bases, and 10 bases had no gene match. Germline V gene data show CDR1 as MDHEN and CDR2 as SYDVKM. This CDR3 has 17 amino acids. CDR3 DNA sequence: TGTGCCACTGCGACTAGCGGGAGTCTTATCTCCTACAATGAGCAGTTCTTC. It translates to CATATSGSLISYNEQFF.

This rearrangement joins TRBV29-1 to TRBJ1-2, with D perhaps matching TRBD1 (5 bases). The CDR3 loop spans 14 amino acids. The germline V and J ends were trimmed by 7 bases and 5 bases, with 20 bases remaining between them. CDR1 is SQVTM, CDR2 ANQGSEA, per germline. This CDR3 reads CSADSGRDVYGYTF. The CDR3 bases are TGCAGCGCGGACTCAGGGAGGGACGTTTATGGCTACACCTTC.

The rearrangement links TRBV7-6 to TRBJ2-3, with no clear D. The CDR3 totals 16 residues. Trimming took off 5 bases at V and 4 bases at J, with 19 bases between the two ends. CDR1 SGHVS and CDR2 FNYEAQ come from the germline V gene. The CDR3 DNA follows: TGTGCCAGCAGCCGGAGACACCGGCGGAATGCAGATACGCAGTATTTT. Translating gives CASSRRHRRNADTQYF.